The clone carrying this TCR beta chain is classed as medium-sized. Germline assignment: CDR1 SGHRS and CDR2 YFSETQ. This CDR3 has 13 residues. Trimming took off 0 bases at V and 6 bases at J, with 10 bases between the two ends. This sample was included in a study of spatial heterogeneity in lung cancer. Stated time point: sample taken at primary tumor resection. One entry per CDR3 protein, called by TCRdb with MiXCR from the 5' RACE reads. Of 50,000 to 75,000 distinct CDR3 sequences listed, roughly 6.6% are singletons. The rearrangement links TRBV5-1 to TRBJ2-7, with a tentative D call TRBD1 (5 bases). This material consisted of PBMCs, taken at surgery. The TCR sequence derives from a female donor with early-stage non-small cell lung cancer. The chain's CDR3 is CASSLGPQGEQYF. In nucleotides, the CDR3 is TGCGCCAGCAGCTTGGGGCCCCAGGGCGAGCAGTACTTC.